This TCR beta chain derives from a study of cytomegalovirus exposure and HLA in healthy donors. Study at large: An early data release held 70 million to 90 million unique TCRs from HLA-typed donors.

The PCR was carried out with 60 Vbeta primers and 13 Jbeta primers. The repertoire was sequenced with immunoSEQ multiplex PCR; TCRdb's copy has only in-frame clones and lacks some. The sample records 170,000 or so clones, approximately 84% being singletons. Regarding the study as a whole: Presence/absence comparisons presumed near-even sequencing depth among donors.

Deletions cut 4 bases from V and 3 bases from J, with 13 bases between. Germline-derived CDR1 and CDR2 are SGHDT and YYEEEE. The CDR3 is 14 amino acids. Points on this clone: The antigen is undetermined.

Sequences were obtained from PBMCs. The TCR comes from a girl between 5 and 17 years old in good health and CMV-seropositive. The genes are TRBV5-6 and TRBJ1-2; possible D gene TRBD1, 6 bases. CDR3 region: CASSRDNRDYGYTF. The CDR3 coding sequence is TGTGCCAGCAGCCGGGACAATCGGGACTATGGCTACACCTTC.